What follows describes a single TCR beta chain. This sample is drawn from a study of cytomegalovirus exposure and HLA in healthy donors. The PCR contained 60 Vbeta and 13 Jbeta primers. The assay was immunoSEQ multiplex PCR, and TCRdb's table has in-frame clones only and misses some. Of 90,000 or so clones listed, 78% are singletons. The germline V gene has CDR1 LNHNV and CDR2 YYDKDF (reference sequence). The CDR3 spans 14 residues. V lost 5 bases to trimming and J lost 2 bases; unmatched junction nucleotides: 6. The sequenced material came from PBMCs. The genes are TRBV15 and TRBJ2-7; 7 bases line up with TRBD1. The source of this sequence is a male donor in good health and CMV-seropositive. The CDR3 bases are TGTGCCACCAGCGATCGGACAGGTCCCTACGAGCAGTACTTC. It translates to CATSDRTGPYEQYF. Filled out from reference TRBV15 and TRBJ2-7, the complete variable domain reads DAMVIQNPRYQVTQFGKPVTLSCSQTLNHNVMYWYQQKSSQAPKLLFHYYDKDFNNEADTPDNFQSRRPNTSFCFLDIRSPGLGDTAMYLCATSDRTGPYEQYFGPGTRLTVT.